One sample yielded the 32 T cell receptor beta chains listed below, sequenced in a study of T cells after yellow fever vaccination. Using its own MiXCR run on the 5' RACE reads, TCRdb lists one record per CDR3 protein. This table holds nearly 350,000 distinct CDR3 sequences, 7% to 10% found once. The starting material was PBMCs, obtained roughly seven weeks after the first yellow fever vaccination. These receptors came from a man in his late teens or twenties who received the YFV17D yellow fever vaccine.

This clonotype was found many times. This chain joins TRBV5-1 and TRBJ2-7, with D maybe TRBD1 (6 bases). V lost 0 bases, J lost 3 bases, and 10 bases lay in between. The CDR3 loop spans 14 amino acids. CDR1 SGHRS and CDR2 YFSETQ come from the germline V gene. In DNA form, the CDR3 reads TGCGCCAGCAGCTTGGGGGACATAATCTACGAGCAGTACTTC. Translated: CASSLGDIIYEQYF.

This clonotype was recorded a few times. The V call is TRBV10-2, the J call TRBJ2-7, with D perhaps assigned TRBD1 or TRBD2 (6 bases each). V was trimmed by 7 bases and J by 0 bases, leaving 13 bases between them. The V gene's germline CDR1 is WSHSY and CDR2 SAAADI. The CDR3 contains 14 residues. DNA for the CDR3: TGCGCCAGCATGTCGGGGGCACTCTCCTACGAGCAGTACGTC. Translating gives CASMSGALSYEQYV.

There are a few counts of this clonotype. The chain employs TRBV6-1 and TRBJ2-1; 13 nucleotides match TRBD2. This CDR3 has 14 amino acids. The V and J ends lost 6 bases and 5 bases, in that order; junction bases with no gene match: 1. Germline V lookup: CDR1 MNHNS, CDR2 SASEGT. The CDR3 region has the DNA TGTGCCAGCAGACTAGCGGGGGGGCACAATGAGCAGTTCTTC. This codes for CASRLAGGHNEQFF.

This sequence joins TRBV19 and TRBJ2-1; D perhaps matches TRBD1 (5 bases). From germline, CDR1 is LNHDA and CDR2 SQIVND (reference sequence). With 3 bases removed from V and 9 bases from J, the gap between germline ends came to 9 bases. CDR3 length: 12 amino acids. CDR3 in DNA: TGTGCCAGTAGTATCCCAGGGCCTGAGCAGTTCTTC. The encoded protein is CASSIPGPEQFF.

This clonotype was observed a handful of times. The chain recombines TRBV20-1 with TRBJ2-3, with D possibly being TRBD2 (5 bases). V was trimmed by 7 bases and J by 0 bases, leaving 11 bases between them. The CDR3 covers 13 residues. Germline V gene lookup returns CDR1 DFQATT and CDR2 SNEGSKA (reference sequence). In nucleotides, the CDR3 is TGCAGTGTTCTAGCACAAAGCACAGATACGCAGTATTTT. As protein: CSVLAQSTDTQYF.

This clonotype showed up just a few times. The V call is TRBV2, the J call TRBJ1-5; no reliable D call. CDR1 and CDR2 (germline): SNHLY, FYNNEI. V shed 4 bases and J shed 2 bases, with 9 bases lying between them. CDR3 length: 14 amino acids. In nucleotides, the CDR3 is TGTGCCAGCAGTGCGGTTCAGGGCAATCAGCCCCAGCATTTT. The encoded protein is CASSAVQGNQPQHF.

This clonotype came up many times. The rearrangement links TRBV19 to TRBJ2-4; 10 bases match TRBD1. Germline trimming cut 5 bases from V and 0 bases from J; bases unmatched to any gene: 1. CDR1 is LNHDA, CDR2 SQIVND, per germline (reference sequence). The CDR3 is 15 amino acids. This CDR3 reads CASSRTGGAKNIQYF. For the CDR3, the DNA is TGTGCCAGTAGTCGGACAGGGGGAGCCAAAAACATTCAGTACTTC.

J is TRBJ1-4 and V is TRBV5-4; D gene ambiguous. Germline loops: CDR1 SGHNT, CDR2 YYREEE (reference sequence). This CDR3 spans 12 amino acids. Trimming removed 5 bases from V and 4 bases from J, with 6 bases in between. The CDR3 coding sequence is TGTGCCAGCAGTGGACTTAATGAAAAACTGTTTTTT. Its translation: CASSGLNEKLFF.

V usage is TRBV7-9 and J usage is TRBJ2-7, with 11 bases lining up with TRBD2. CDR3 length: 15 amino acids. Germline loops: CDR1 SEHNR, CDR2 FQNEAQ (reference sequence). Trimming removed 5 bases from V and 5 bases from J; junction bases left unmatched: 8. The CDR3 sequence is CASSPIAGGTHEQYF. CDR3 DNA sequence: TGTGCCAGCAGCCCTATAGCGGGGGGGACCCACGAGCAGTACTTC.

The rearrangement joins TRBV11-2 to TRBJ1-3; D remains unclear. CDR1 and CDR2 (germline): SGHAT, FQNNGV. This CDR3 contains 13 residues. Trimming removed 0 bases from V and 5 bases from J, with 5 bases in between. CDR3 sequence: CASSLEQRNTIYF. In DNA form, the CDR3 reads TGTGCCAGCAGCTTAGAACAACGAAACACCATATATTTT.

This clonotype was counted ten times or more. The gene calls are TRBV14 and TRBJ2-5; TRBD2 matches at 7 bases. Germline V CDR1 and CDR2: SGHDN, FVKESK. After removal of 4 bases from V and 2 bases from J, the junction contained 1 base not matched to a gene. This CDR3 has 13 residues. CDR3 in amino acids: CASSLSGQETQYF. The CDR3 DNA is TGTGCCAGCAGCCTTAGCGGGCAAGAGACCCAGTACTTC. The entire variable domain, with the rest obtained from reference TRBV14 and TRBJ2-5, is as follows: EAGVTQFPSHSVIEKGQTVTLRCDPISGHDNLYWYRRVMGKEIKFLLHFVKESKQDESGMPNNRFLAERTGGTYSTLKVQPAELEDSGVYFCASSLSGQETQYFGPGTRLLVL.

This clonotype was picked up a small number of times. The gene calls are TRBV20-1 and TRBJ2-7; 7 bases align to TRBD2. The ends lost 0 bases at V and 2 bases at J; junction bases unmatched: 10. The CDR3 is 16 amino acids. Germline values: CDR1 DFQATT, CDR2 SNEGSKA (reference sequence). For the CDR3, the DNA is TGCAGTGCTAGAGACCCGCTAGCGGTCCTAACCTACGAGCAGTACGTC. Translating gives CSARDPLAVLTYEQYV.

This clonotype was recorded a few times. The chain recombines TRBV20-1 with TRBJ2-1; TRBD2 is a possible D gene (5 bases). Trimming cost V 3 bases and J 7 bases, with 16 bases left between them. The CDR3 is made up of 14 amino acids. The germline V gene encodes CDR1 DFQATT and CDR2 SNEGSKA (reference sequence). The CDR3 is CSASRASGGNEQFF. The DNA of the CDR3 is TGCAGTGCTAGTAGGGCCTCTGGAGGAAATGAGCAGTTCTTC.

The rearrangement joins TRBV20-1 to TRBJ2-3; no clear D gene. CDR1 is DFQATT, CDR2 SNEGSKA, per germline (reference sequence). V was clipped by 3 bases and J by 2 bases, with 6 bases between them. The CDR3 length is 12 residues. The DNA for the CDR3 is TGCAGTGCTAGTGACCACACAGATACGCAGTATTTT. Protein: CSASDHTDTQYF.

This clonotype was detected ten times or more. The chain has TRBV11-2 and TRBJ2-3; maybe TRBD1 (6 bases). V lost 5 bases to trimming and J lost 0 bases, with 12 bases between them. Looked up from germline, CDR1 is SGHAT and CDR2 is FQNNGV. The CDR3 contains 15 residues. DNA of the CDR3: TGTGCCAGCAGCCAGACAGGAACGAGCACAGATACGCAGTATTTT. This translates into CASSQTGTSTDTQYF.

The chain uses TRBV7-3 and TRBJ2-3; D is uncertain. V lost 1 base and J 0 bases, leaving 17 bases between the germline ends. Per the germline V gene, CDR1 is SGHTA and CDR2 is FQGTGA. The CDR3 runs 18 residues. The CDR3 reads CASSLSGGLRLSTDTQYF. CDR3 DNA: TGTGCCAGCAGCTTAAGTGGTGGCCTCCGCCTCAGCACAGATACGCAGTATTTT. Looking up the rest from reference TRBV7-3 and TRBJ2-3 gives the full variable domain: GAGVSQTPSNKVTEKGKYVELRCDPISGHTALYWYRQSLGQGPEFLIYFQGTGAADDSGLPNDRFFAVRPEGSVSTLKIQRTERGDSAVYLCASSLSGGLRLSTDTQYFGPGTRLTVL.

This chain joins TRBV3-1 and TRBJ1-2; D is unresolved. Trimming pared 0 bases from V and 3 bases from J, leaving 17 bases between. In germline, CDR1 is LGHDT, CDR2 YNNKEL (reference sequence). CDR3 length: 17 residues. The CDR3 bases are TGTGCCAGCAGCCAAGATCCGTTTGTCTATCTAGACTATGGCTACACCTTC. It yields the protein CASSQDPFVYLDYGYTF.

This clonotype showed up many times. This chain links TRBV27 with TRBJ1-1; 10 positions match TRBD1. J gave up 5 bases and V 9 bases, and 3 bases lay outside the gene matches. The germline gives CDR1 MNHEY, CDR2 SMNVEV (reference sequence). The CDR3 totals 12 residues. The CDR3 spells CASRTGGTEAFF. CDR3 sequence (DNA): TGTGCCAGTAGGACAGGGGGTACTGAAGCTTTCTTT.

The J gene is TRBJ1-2, the V gene TRBV6-2 or TRBV6-3; D gene uncertain. The CDR3 runs 15 residues. The V end was cut by 2 bases, the J end by 2 bases, with 12 bases between. CDR1 and CDR2 (germline): MNHEY, SVGEGT. CDR3 coding DNA: TGTGCCAGCAGTTACCCAATCGGCAGGAACTATGGCTACACCTTC. Protein product: CASSYPIGRNYGYTF.

V and J are TRBV29-1 and TRBJ1-3; D gene unclear. The CDR3 length is 10 residues. V was shortened by 7 bases and J by 11 bases, with 12 bases between the two germline ends. Germline-derived CDR1 and CDR2 are SQVTM and ANQGSEA. The CDR3 DNA sequence: TGCAGCGATCTTAGTTATTCCATATATTTT. This encodes CSDLSYSIYF. Full variable domain (missing parts from reference TRBV29-1 and TRBJ1-3): SAVISQKPSRDICQRGTSLTIQCQVDSQVTMMFWYRQQPGQSLTLIATANQGSEATYESGFVIDKFPISRPNLTFSTLTVSNMSPEDSSIYLCSDLSYSIYFGEGSWLTVV.

The chain is built from TRBV12-3 or TRBV12-4 and TRBJ1-5; D may be TRBD1 (5 bases). The germline V and J ends were trimmed by 2 bases and 7 bases, with 12 bases remaining between them. The CDR3 has 14 residues. CDR3 in amino acids: CASSLRDGWQPQHF. CDR3 coding DNA: TGTGCCAGCAGTTTACGGGACGGATGGCAGCCCCAGCATTTT.

About this clonotype: This clone may be a read error of a much larger clone one base away. The V and J genes are TRBV20-1 and TRBJ2-7; a possible D gene is TRBD2 (6 bases). The CDR3 loop spans 13 amino acids. The V end lost 7 bases, the J end lost 4 bases, and 17 bases lay between the germline ends. The germline V gene encodes CDR1 DFQATT and CDR2 SNEGSKA (reference sequence). CDR3 sequence (DNA): TGCAGTGTGAGAGGCGGGGCTCTATACGAGCAGTACTTC. This codes for CSVRGGALYEQYF.

The sample holds a few counts of this clonotype. The chain has TRBV3-1 and TRBJ1-1; D call uncertain. Germline lookup yields CDR1 LGHDT and CDR2 YNNKEL (reference sequence). CDR3 length equals 17 residues. V lost 0 bases and J 7 bases, leaving 21 bases between the germline ends. The DNA of the CDR3 is TGTGCCAGCAGCCAAGATTTGCGAGGGAGAGGGAGGGTTGAAGCTTTCTTT. Protein sequence: CASSQDLRGRGRVEAFF.

V is TRBV24-1 and J is TRBJ1-6, with 9 bases fitting TRBD1. The CDR3 loop spans 15 amino acids. Germline V gene lookup returns CDR1 KGHDR and CDR2 SFDVKD. V trimming: 3 bases; J trimming: 8 bases; junction bases outside the gene matches: 4. The CDR3 reads CATSDLRDRDSPLHF. CDR3 DNA sequence: TGTGCCACCAGTGATCTCCGGGACAGGGATTCACCCCTCCACTTT.

The chain links TRBV20-1 to TRBJ1-1, with 7 nucleotides matching TRBD1. The germline V gene encodes CDR1 DFQATT and CDR2 SNEGSKA (reference sequence). With 5 bases clipped from V and 6 bases from J, the junction kept 12 bases outside the gene matches. The CDR3 is 14 residues long. The chain's CDR3 is CSAPMTGRKAEAFF. The CDR3 nucleotides read TGCAGTGCTCCCATGACAGGGAGGAAGGCTGAAGCTTTCTTT.

The chain has TRBV7-6 and TRBJ2-5; weak D call: TRBD1 (6 bases). This CDR3 contains 14 residues. Trimming left V 4 bases short and J 5 bases short, with 14 bases between. CDR1 and CDR2 from the germline V gene are SGHVS and FNYEAQ. CDR3: CASSSRDMEETQYF. The CDR3 coding sequence is TGTGCCAGCAGCTCCCGGGACATGGAGGAGACCCAGTACTTC.

This clonotype was seen more than once but under ten times. V is TRBV27 and J is TRBJ2-7, with a weak D call TRBD2 (7 bases). The CDR3 has 14 residues. The V gene's germline CDR1 is MNHEY and CDR2 SMNVEV (reference sequence). Trimming took 7 bases from V and 3 from J, leaving 16 bases between them. The CDR3 region has the DNA TGTGCCAGCAAAAGGGGGGGGGCGGGCTACGAGCAGTACTTC. This translates into CASKRGGAGYEQYF.

V gene TRBV5-1 combines with J gene TRBJ2-5; D might be TRBD2 (6 bases). The CDR3 sequence is 17 residues long. The germline CDR1 and CDR2 sequences are SGHRS and YFSETQ. Trimming left V 1 base short and J 7 bases short, with 23 bases between. Here the CDR3 reads CASSLSGGVAAYRTQYF. The CDR3 DNA is TGCGCCAGCAGCTTGTCCGGGGGTGTGGCGGCCTATAGGACCCAGTACTTC.

This clonotype was counted ten times or more. The rearrangement joins TRBV5-8 to TRBJ2-4, with TRBD1 matching 7 bases. Trimming at V came to 4 bases and at J to 0 bases, leaving 10 bases not matched to a gene. Germline V gene sequence: CDR1 SGHTS, CDR2 YDEGEE. This CDR3 has 17 amino acids. CDR3 sequence (DNA): TGTGCCAGCAGCCCAAGGACAGGAAAACTAGCCAAAAACATTCAGTACTTC. Its protein product is CASSPRTGKLAKNIQYF.

This clonotype appeared a few times. The chain recombines TRBV28 with TRBJ2-7; 7 bases align to TRBD1. J gave up 5 bases and V 5 bases, and 9 bases lay outside the gene matches. Germline V gene lookup returns CDR1 MDHEN and CDR2 SYDVKM. CDR3 length: 14 residues. The chain's CDR3 is CASSTQTGKDEQYV. CDR3 in DNA: TGTGCCAGCAGTACCCAGACAGGGAAGGACGAGCAGTACGTC.

The chain couples TRBV5-1 to TRBJ2-7; TRBD2 matches at 10 bases. CDR3 length: 16 residues. The V gene's germline CDR1 is SGHRS and CDR2 YFSETQ. V lost 0 bases and J lost 2; bases outside the gene matches: 5. CDR3: CASSLVLAGGTYEQYF. CDR3 DNA sequence: TGCGCCAGCAGCTTGGTATTAGCGGGGGGCACCTACGAGCAGTACTTC.

The genes are TRBV5-1 and TRBJ2-5, with D possibly TRBD1 on 6 matching bases. Trimming left V 3 bases short and J 0 bases short, with 15 bases between. The CDR3 is 16 residues long. Germline V lookup: CDR1 SGHRS, CDR2 YFSETQ. The CDR3 nucleotides read TGCGCCAGCAGCTCCGGGACAACCGGTAACCAAGAGACCCAGTACTTC. Protein product: CASSSGTTGNQETQYF. The whole variable domain, filled in from reference TRBV5-1 and TRBJ2-5, reads KAGVTQTPRYLIKTRGQQVTLSCSPISGHRSVSWYQQTPGQGLQFLFEYFSETQRNKGNFPGRFSGRQFSNSRSEMNVSTLELGDSALYLCASSSGTTGNQETQYFGPGTRLLVL.